These 21 T cell receptor beta chains were all obtained from the same sample, sequenced in a study of shared clonotypes between healthy human individuals. It was CD45RO-negative cells, positively selected for CCR7, that made up naive CD8 cells, with terminally differentiated effector memory CD45RA+ cells excluded. Here immunoSEQ multiplex PCR was the method, and the copy in TCRdb shows in-frame clones only, minus some. The sample carries 550,000 to 750,000 clones, 95% recorded once. Input material: naive CD8+ T cells sorted from blood. The source of these receptors is a woman aged 25 to 39 in good health.

This chain joins TRBV5-6 and TRBJ1-1, with TRBD1 as a possible D gene (6 bases). With 3 bases removed from V and 3 bases from J, the gap between germline ends came to 12 bases. Germline-derived CDR1 and CDR2 are SGHDT and YYEEEE. The length of the CDR3 is 14 residues. In nucleotides, the CDR3 is TGTGCCAGCAGCTGGGACACCAGGGACACTGAAGCTTTCTTT. Translation: CASSWDTRDTEAFF.

This chain joins TRBV7-8 and TRBJ2-2, with 7 bases that match TRBD1. CDR3 length: 17 amino acids. CDR1 is SGHVS and CDR2 is FQNEAQ in the germline V gene. Losses at the gene ends were 2 bases for V and 5 bases for J; bases not matched to a gene: 11. CDR3 in amino acids: CASSLRVEGAQTGELFF. In nucleotides, the CDR3 is TGTGCCAGCAGCTTACGAGTCGAGGGGGCACAAACCGGGGAGCTGTTTTTT.

The chain is built from TRBV5-1 and TRBJ2-1, with 9 bases that match TRBD2. J was trimmed by 5 bases and V by 1 base; bases with no gene match: 7. Germline V gives CDR1 SGHRS, CDR2 YFSETQ. This CDR3 spans 16 amino acids. CDR3 DNA: TGCGCCAGCAGCTTGTCCCGCGGGAGGGCCCACAATGAGCAGTTCTTC. Its protein product is CASSLSRGRAHNEQFF.

Details on this clone: Other DNA sequences in this specimen translate into the identical CDR3. The V call is TRBV28, the J call TRBJ2-7; no reliable D call. V dropped 3 bases and J dropped 1 base, with 10 bases sitting between them. CDR1 is MDHEN and CDR2 is SYDVKM in the germline V gene. There are 14 residues in the CDR3. The CDR3 loop is CASSFVGSSYEQYF. The CDR3, as DNA: TGTGCCAGCAGTTTTGTGGGTTCGTCCTACGAGCAGTACTTC.

The V call is TRBV10-2, the J call TRBJ2-7, with unresolved D. The CDR3 spans 14 residues. Germline CDR1 and CDR2: WSHSY and SAAADI. With 2 bases removed from V and 0 bases from J, the gap between germline ends came to 8 bases. The CDR3 bases are TGCGCCAGCAGTGAGGGACCCAGCTCCTACGAGCAGTACTTC. Its protein product is CASSEGPSSYEQYF.

V is TRBV11-2 and J is TRBJ1-2; 11 positions match TRBD1. From germline, CDR1 is SGHAT and CDR2 FQNNGV. V was pared by 0 bases and J by 8 bases, with 11 bases of the junction left unmatched. This CDR3 has 17 amino acids. CDR3 amino acids: CASSLDWGQGEEYGYTF. The CDR3 coding sequence is TGTGCCAGCAGCTTAGATTGGGGACAGGGGGAGGAGTACGGCTACACCTTC.

This clone was recorded only once. The chain is built from TRBV30 and TRBJ2-7; D is ambiguous. Deletions cut 2 bases from V and 2 bases from J, with 4 bases between. Germline lookup yields CDR1 GTSNPN and CDR2 SVGIG (reference sequence). This CDR3 has 11 amino acids. The CDR3 coding sequence is TGTGCCTGGAGTACGGCCTACGAGCAGTACTTC. Residues: CAWSTAYEQYF.

This sequence joins TRBV28 and TRBJ2-7; 12 bases are shared with TRBD2. V lost 5 bases, J lost 2 bases, and 4 bases stayed unmatched. CDR1 is MDHEN, CDR2 SYDVKM, per germline. This CDR3 has 15 amino acids. The CDR3 is CASSPRTSGAYEQYF. In DNA form, the CDR3 reads TGTGCCAGCAGTCCACGGACTAGCGGGGCCTACGAGCAGTACTTC.

The genes are TRBV13 and TRBJ1-3, with a possible D match to TRBD1 (6 bases). The CDR3 length is 15 residues. Between the trimmed V and J ends, which lost 6 bases and 0 bases, there was a span of 12 bases. Looked up from germline, CDR1 is PRHDT and CDR2 is FYEKMQ (reference sequence). CDR3 region: CASSPTGFSGNTIYF. CDR3 nucleotide sequence: TGTGCCAGCAGTCCAACAGGGTTCTCTGGAAACACCATATATTTT.

The chain employs TRBV7-2 and TRBJ2-5; D is unclear. This CDR3 region has 14 residues. CDR1 SGHTA and CDR2 FQGNSA come from the germline V gene. The V gene lost 7 bases and the J gene lost 2 bases, with 14 bases spanning the gap. The CDR3 DNA reads TGTGCCAGCACCCTAGGGTGGGGACAAGAGACCCAGTACTTC. Translation: CASTLGWGQETQYF.

The chain has TRBV4-1 and TRBJ1-1; D is uncertain. V lost 3 bases and J 1 base, leaving 6 bases between the germline ends. Germline V lookup: CDR1 MGHRA, CDR2 YSYEKL. This CDR3 comprises 13 residues. The CDR3 nucleotides read TGCGCCAGCAGCCAGGGCCCGAACACTGAAGCTTTCTTT. It encodes CASSQGPNTEAFF.

This sequence joins TRBV6-5 and TRBJ2-3, with 9 positions matching TRBD2. This CDR3 comprises 15 residues. Per germline, CDR1 MNHEY and CDR2 SVGAGI. J was trimmed by 1 base and V by 4 bases; bases with no gene match: 3. The CDR3 protein is CASSFLAGGTDTQYF. The CDR3 DNA sequence: TGTGCCAGCAGTTTCTTAGCGGGGGGCACAGATACGCAGTATTTT.

This chain links TRBV11-2 with TRBJ1-1; no clear D gene. Germline CDR1 reads SGHAT; CDR2 reads FQNNGV. Between the trimmed V and J ends, which lost 5 bases and 4 bases, there was a span of 14 bases. This CDR3 contains 14 residues. CDR3 residues: CASSPDLTVTEAFF. The CDR3 region has the DNA TGTGCCAGCAGCCCCGACCTGACGGTCACTGAAGCTTTCTTT.

CDR3 amino acids: CASSLRLAVDTQYF. The DNA of the CDR3 is TGTGCCAGCAGTTTACGACTAGCGGTAGATACGCAGTATTTT. This chain uses TRBV28 with TRBJ2-3; 9 nucleotides align to TRBD2. This CDR3 has 14 amino acids. Germline V gene lookup returns CDR1 MDHEN and CDR2 SYDVKM. Trimming at V came to 2 bases and at J to 5 bases, leaving 2 bases not matched to a gene.

The chain carries TRBV5-6 and TRBJ2-5; a weak D match, TRBD2 (5 bases). Germline V CDR1 and CDR2: SGHDT, YYEEEE. The CDR3 length is 13 residues. Trimming stripped 5 bases from V and 5 bases from J, with 13 bases between. This CDR3 reads CASSNSDRETQYF. CDR3 sequence (DNA): TGTGCCAGCAGTAATAGCGACCGTGAGACCCAGTACTTC.

J is TRBJ1-2 and V is TRBV27, with 8 nucleotides matching TRBD1. With V trimmed by 6 bases and J by 14 bases, 11 bases remained unmatched. CDR1 is MNHEY, CDR2 SMNVEV, per germline (reference sequence). This CDR3 spans 12 amino acids. The CDR3 DNA reads as TGTGCCAGCAGCCTAGGGGGACAGGCTCTTACCTTC. It codes for CASSLGGQALTF.

This clone was counted between two and nine times. The genes are TRBV5-1 and TRBJ1-1; D not resolved. V was shortened by 0 bases and J by 0 bases, with 6 bases between the two germline ends. The CDR3 extends over 14 amino acids. The V gene's germline CDR1 is SGHRS and CDR2 YFSETQ. The CDR3 DNA follows: TGCGCCAGCAGCTTGGGCACATTGAACACTGAAGCTTTCTTT. Translation: CASSLGTLNTEAFF.

The chain recombines TRBV6-4 with TRBJ2-1; D tentatively reads TRBD1 or TRBD2 (5 bases each). The V end lost 11 bases, the J end lost 3 bases, and 14 bases lay between the germline ends. Germline V gene data show CDR1 as MRHNA and CDR2 as SNTAGT. This CDR3 is built from 13 residues. The chain's CDR3 is CARGGPYYNEQFF. In nucleotides, the CDR3 is TGTGCCCGTGGGGGACCATACTACAATGAGCAGTTCTTC.

The V gene is TRBV2, the J gene TRBJ2-1; unclear D gene. The ends were cut back, 3 bases at V and 4 bases at J, with 7 bases in the middle. CDR3 size: 13 residues. Germline CDR1 SNHLY, CDR2 FYNNEI. The DNA of the CDR3 is TGTGCCAGCAGTGAGTATAGTTACAATGAGCAGTTCTTC. Encoded protein: CASSEYSYNEQFF.

This chain joins TRBV28 and TRBJ2-5; D is unclear. CDR3 length equals 14 residues. V shed 5 bases and J shed 3 bases, with 13 bases lying between them. Germline CDR1 and CDR2: MDHEN and SYDVKM. The CDR3 is CASSPRHAEETQYF. CDR3 nucleotides: TGTGCCAGCAGTCCTCGACACGCTGAAGAGACCCAGTACTTC.

The chain recombines TRBV5-1 with TRBJ2-1; 11 positions agree with TRBD2. From germline, CDR1 is SGHRS and CDR2 YFSETQ. The CDR3 runs 15 residues. V was pared by 1 base and J by 7 bases, with 4 bases of the junction left unmatched. CDR3 protein: CASSLSSSGRNEQFF. The CDR3 bases are TGCGCCAGCAGCTTGAGCTCTAGCGGGAGGAATGAGCAGTTCTTC.